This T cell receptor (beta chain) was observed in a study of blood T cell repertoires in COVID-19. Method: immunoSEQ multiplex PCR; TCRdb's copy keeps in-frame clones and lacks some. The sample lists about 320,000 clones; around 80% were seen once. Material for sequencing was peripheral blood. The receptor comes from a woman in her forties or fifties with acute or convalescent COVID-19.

In DNA form, the CDR3 reads TGCGCCAGCAGCCAAGATCTATGGGGCAGGGGGTCAAATGAGCAGTTCTTC. Protein sequence: CASSQDLWGRGSNEQFF. The chain recombines TRBV4-3 with TRBJ2-1; 7 positions agree with TRBD1. The CDR3 loop spans 17 amino acids. The V segment lost 0 bases and the J segment 7 bases; nucleotides outside the gene matches: 12. Germline lookup yields CDR1 LGHNA and CDR2 YSLEER.